These 10 T cell receptor beta chains were sequenced from one sample in a study of shared clonotypes between healthy human individuals. Generated by immunoSEQ multiplex PCR, the TCRdb table keeps only in-frame clones and is missing some. This sample has roughly 890,000 clones, with roughly 92% found just once. CD45RO negativity and positive selection for CCR7 defined naive CD8 cells, a population that excluded terminally differentiated effector memory CD45RA+ cells. Material: naive CD8+ T cells sorted from blood. Source of these receptors: a man aged 25 to 40 in good health.

This sequence joins TRBV2 and TRBJ2-7; 8 bases fit TRBD2. This CDR3 has 14 residues. Germline CDR1 SNHLY, CDR2 FYNNEI. V trimming: 3 bases; J trimming: 6 bases; junction bases outside the gene matches: 7. The CDR3: CASSDPGLVSEQYF. The CDR3 DNA sequence: TGTGCCAGCAGTGACCCGGGACTAGTTTCCGAGCAGTACTTC. Drawing the rest from reference TRBV2 and TRBJ2-7, the complete variable domain is EPEVTQTPSHQVTQMGQEVILRCVPISNHLYFYWYRQILGQKVEFLVSFYNNEISEKSEIFDDQFSVERPDGSNFTLKIRSTKLEDSAMYFCASSDPGLVSEQYFGPGTRLTVT.

CDR3 amino acids: CASSLVAVETQYF. For the CDR3, the DNA is TGTGCCAGCAGCTTAGTGGCGGTGGAGACCCAGTACTTC. The gene calls are TRBV7-2 and TRBJ2-5; D gene ambiguous. This CDR3 is built from 13 residues. The germline CDR1 and CDR2 sequences are SGHTA and FQGNSA. Trimming shortened V by 1 base and J by 5 bases, and 8 bases separated the two germline ends.

V is TRBV4-1 and J is TRBJ2-1, with a possible D match to TRBD2 (5 bases). Germline CDR1 reads MGHRA; CDR2 reads YSYEKL. Between the trimmed V and J ends, which lost 0 bases and 2 bases, there was a span of 14 bases. The CDR3 loop spans 17 amino acids. DNA of the CDR3: TGCGCCAGCAGCCAAGAGGGATCGGCTAGCACCTACAATGAGCAGTTCTTC. Amino acid sequence: CASSQEGSASTYNEQFF.

DNA for the CDR3: TGTGCCAGCAGCTTATGGGGACAGGGGTTCCGATCTAATGAAAAACTGTTTTTT. This encodes CASSLWGQGFRSNEKLFF. This chain uses TRBV7-9 with TRBJ1-4; 10 positions match TRBD1. This CDR3 has 18 residues. Germline CDR1 is SEHNR and CDR2 is FQNEAQ (reference sequence). V was clipped by 2 bases and J by 3 bases; unmatched bases: 9.

The J gene is TRBJ1-1, the V gene TRBV16, with D unresolved. The CDR3 loop spans 14 amino acids. CDR1 and CDR2 (germline): KGHSY, FQNENV. Trimming pared 2 bases from V and 4 bases from J, leaving 11 bases between. The CDR3 protein is CASSQIDPATEAFF. The CDR3 region has the DNA TGTGCCAGCAGCCAAATAGACCCTGCCACTGAAGCTTTCTTT.

This sequence joins TRBV2 and TRBJ2-5; 10 bases line up with TRBD1. Germline V lookup: CDR1 SNHLY, CDR2 FYNNEI. J was trimmed by 3 bases and V by 8 bases; bases with no gene match: 12. This CDR3 is built from 16 residues. CDR3 nucleotide sequence: TGTGCCAGCGGACAAGACAGGGGGCGGGTAGAAGAGACCCAGTACTTC. Its translation is CASGQDRGRVEETQYF.

This chain connects TRBV18 to TRBJ2-2; D remains ambiguous. Per germline, CDR1 KGHSH and CDR2 LQKENI. The CDR3 extends over 14 amino acids. Trimming pared 0 bases from V and 7 bases from J, leaving 9 bases between. The CDR3 spells CASSPPDGYGELFF. As DNA, the CDR3 is TGTGCCAGCTCACCACCGGATGGGTACGGGGAGCTGTTTTTT.

The rearrangement joins TRBV7-9 to TRBJ2-1, with TRBD2 matching over 7 bases. The CDR3 totals 15 residues. Trimming removed 4 bases from V and 8 bases from J; junction bases left unmatched: 11. CDR1 and CDR2 (germline): SEHNR, FQNEAQ (reference sequence). DNA for the CDR3: TGTGCCAGCAGCTGGACTAGGGAAACCCGGGATGAGCAGTTCTTC. Encoded protein: CASSWTRETRDEQFF.

This clone showed up just a few times. The CDR3 loop reads CASSGYVREKLFF. DNA for the CDR3: TGTGCCAGCAGCGGATATGTGCGCGAAAAACTGTTTTTT. The chain links TRBV11-2 to TRBJ1-4; D unclear. The CDR3 runs to 13 residues. The V gene lost 5 bases and the J gene lost 8 bases, with 12 bases spanning the gap. CDR1 and CDR2 (germline): SGHAT, FQNNGV.

This chain connects TRBV7-9 to TRBJ2-3, with D unclear. The CDR3 is 12 residues long. V dropped 4 bases and J dropped 3 bases, with 5 bases sitting between them. CDR1 and CDR2 (germline): SEHNR, FQNEAQ (reference sequence). Written as DNA, the CDR3 is TGTGCCAGCAGCTGGCTTACAGATACGCAGTATTTT. Protein: CASSWLTDTQYF.